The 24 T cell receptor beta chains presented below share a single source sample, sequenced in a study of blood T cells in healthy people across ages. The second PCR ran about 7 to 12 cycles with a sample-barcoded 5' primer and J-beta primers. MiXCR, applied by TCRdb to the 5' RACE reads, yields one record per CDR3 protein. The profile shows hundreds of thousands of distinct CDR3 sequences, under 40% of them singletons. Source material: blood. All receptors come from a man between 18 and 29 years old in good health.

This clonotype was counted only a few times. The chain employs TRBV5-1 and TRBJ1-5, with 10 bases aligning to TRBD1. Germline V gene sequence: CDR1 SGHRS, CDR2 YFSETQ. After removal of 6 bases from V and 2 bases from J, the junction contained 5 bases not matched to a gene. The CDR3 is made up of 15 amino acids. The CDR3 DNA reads TGCGCCAGCAAGATTGGGACAGGGGGCAATCAGCCCCAGCATTTT. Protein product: CASKIGTGGNQPQHF.

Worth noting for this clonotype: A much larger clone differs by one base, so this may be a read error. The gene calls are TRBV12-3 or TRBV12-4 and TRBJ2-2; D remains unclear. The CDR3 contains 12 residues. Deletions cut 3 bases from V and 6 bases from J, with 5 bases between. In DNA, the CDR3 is TGTGCCAGCAGTTTCGGCCCCGGGGAGCTGTTTTTT. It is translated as CASSFGPGELFF.

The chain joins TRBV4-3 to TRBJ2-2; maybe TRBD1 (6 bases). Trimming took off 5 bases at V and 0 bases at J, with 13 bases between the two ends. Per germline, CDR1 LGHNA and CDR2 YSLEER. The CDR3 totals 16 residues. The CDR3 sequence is CASSARDIANTGELFF. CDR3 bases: TGCGCCAGCAGCGCCCGGGACATCGCGAACACCGGGGAGCTGTTTTTT.

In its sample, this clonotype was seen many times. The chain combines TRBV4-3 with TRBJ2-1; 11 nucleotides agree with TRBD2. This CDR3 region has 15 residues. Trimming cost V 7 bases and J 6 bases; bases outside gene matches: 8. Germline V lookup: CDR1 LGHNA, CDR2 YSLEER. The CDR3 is CASTSGTSGGNEQFF. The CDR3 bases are TGCGCCAGCACCTCGGGAACTAGCGGGGGCAATGAGCAGTTCTTC.

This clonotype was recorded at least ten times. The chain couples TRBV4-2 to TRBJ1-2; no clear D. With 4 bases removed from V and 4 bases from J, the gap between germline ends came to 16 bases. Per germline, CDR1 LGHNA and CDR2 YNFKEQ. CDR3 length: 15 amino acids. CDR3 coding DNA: TGTGCCAGCAGCCCTGCAGAGGTGCTGTTCTATGGCTACACCTTC. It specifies CASSPAEVLFYGYTF.

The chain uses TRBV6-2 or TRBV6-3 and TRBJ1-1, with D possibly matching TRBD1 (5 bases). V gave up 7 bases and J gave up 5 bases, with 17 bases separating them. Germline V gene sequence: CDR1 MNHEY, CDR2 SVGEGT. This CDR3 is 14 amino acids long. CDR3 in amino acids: CASTWSGMGTEAFF. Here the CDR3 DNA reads TGTGCCAGCACTTGGTCAGGGATGGGGACTGAAGCTTTCTTT.

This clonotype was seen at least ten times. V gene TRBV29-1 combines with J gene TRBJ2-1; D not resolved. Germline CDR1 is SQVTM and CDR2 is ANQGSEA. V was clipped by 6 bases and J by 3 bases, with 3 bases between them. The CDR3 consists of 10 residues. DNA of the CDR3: TGCAGCGTGGACTACAATGAGCAGTTCTTC. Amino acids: CSVDYNEQFF.

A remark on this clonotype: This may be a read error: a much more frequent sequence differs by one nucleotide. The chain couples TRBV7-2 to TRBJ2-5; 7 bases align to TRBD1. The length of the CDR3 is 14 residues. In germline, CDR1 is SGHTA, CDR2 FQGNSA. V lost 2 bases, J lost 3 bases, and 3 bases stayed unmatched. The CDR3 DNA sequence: TGTGCCAGCAGCTTACTCGGGACAGAAGAGACCCAGTACTTC. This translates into CASSLLGTEETQYF.

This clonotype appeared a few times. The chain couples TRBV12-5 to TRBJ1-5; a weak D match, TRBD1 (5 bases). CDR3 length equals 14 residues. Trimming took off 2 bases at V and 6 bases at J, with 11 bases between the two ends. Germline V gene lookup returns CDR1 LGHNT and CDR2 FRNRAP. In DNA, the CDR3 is TGTGCTAGTGGTTTGAACAGGTTCGGTCAGCCCCAGCATTTT. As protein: CASGLNRFGQPQHF.

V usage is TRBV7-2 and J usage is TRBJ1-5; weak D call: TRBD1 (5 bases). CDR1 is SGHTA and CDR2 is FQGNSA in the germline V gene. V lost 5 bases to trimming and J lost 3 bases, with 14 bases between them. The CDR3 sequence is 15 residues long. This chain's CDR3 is CASSKSGGNNQPQHF. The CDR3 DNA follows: TGTGCCAGCAGCAAGTCCGGGGGTAACAATCAGCCCCAGCATTTT.

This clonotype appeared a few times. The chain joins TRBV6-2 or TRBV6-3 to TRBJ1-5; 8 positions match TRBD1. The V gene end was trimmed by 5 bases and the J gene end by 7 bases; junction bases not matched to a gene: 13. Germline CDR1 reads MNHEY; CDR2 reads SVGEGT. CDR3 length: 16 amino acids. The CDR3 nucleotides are TGTGCCAGCAGTCCCACCCTGGGGACAGGTCCGCAGCCCCAGCATTTT. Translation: CASSPTLGTGPQPQHF.

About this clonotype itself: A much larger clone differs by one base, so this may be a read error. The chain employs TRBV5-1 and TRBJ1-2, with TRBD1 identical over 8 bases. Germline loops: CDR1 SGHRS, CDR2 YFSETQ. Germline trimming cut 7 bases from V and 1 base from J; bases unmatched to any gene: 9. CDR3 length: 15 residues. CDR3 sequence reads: CASGRGQALNYGYTF. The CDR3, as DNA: TGCGCCAGCGGCAGGGGACAGGCACTTAACTATGGCTACACCTTC.

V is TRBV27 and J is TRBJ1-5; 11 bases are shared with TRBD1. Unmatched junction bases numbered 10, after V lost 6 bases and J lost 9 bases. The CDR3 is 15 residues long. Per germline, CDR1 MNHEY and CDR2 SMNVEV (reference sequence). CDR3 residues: CASSPSGTGGRPQHF. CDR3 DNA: TGTGCCAGCAGCCCTTCAGGGACAGGGGGGCGGCCCCAGCATTTT.

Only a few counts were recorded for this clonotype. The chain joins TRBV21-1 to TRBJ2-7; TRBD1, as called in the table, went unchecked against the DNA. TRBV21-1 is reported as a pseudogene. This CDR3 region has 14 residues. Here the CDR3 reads CASSKERGRYEQYF. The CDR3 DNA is TGTGCCAGCAGCAAAGAGCGGGGCAGGTACGAGCAGTACTTC.

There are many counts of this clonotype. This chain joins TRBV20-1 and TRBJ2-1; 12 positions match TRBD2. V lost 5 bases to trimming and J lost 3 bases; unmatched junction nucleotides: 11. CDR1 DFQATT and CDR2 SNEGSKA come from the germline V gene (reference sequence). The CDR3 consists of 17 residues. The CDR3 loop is CSAYTSGGTFIYNEQFF. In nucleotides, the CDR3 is TGCAGTGCTTATACTAGCGGGGGGACCTTTATCTACAATGAGCAGTTCTTC.

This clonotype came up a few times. The DNA of the CDR3 is TGCAGTGCCCCACCTGGGACAGGGGAAGTGTATGGCTACACCTTC. The encoded protein is CSAPPGTGEVYGYTF. V is TRBV20-1 and J is TRBJ1-2; 10 bases match TRBD1. Unmatched junction bases numbered 12, after V lost 6 bases and J lost 5 bases. Germline values: CDR1 DFQATT, CDR2 SNEGSKA (reference sequence). CDR3 length: 15 residues.

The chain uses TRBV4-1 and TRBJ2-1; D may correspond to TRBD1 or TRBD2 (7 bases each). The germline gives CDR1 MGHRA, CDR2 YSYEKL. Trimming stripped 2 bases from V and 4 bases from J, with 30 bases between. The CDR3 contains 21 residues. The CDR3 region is CASSQRGGLGTVLPSYNEQFF. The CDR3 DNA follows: TGCGCCAGCAGCCAAAGGGGGGGCCTAGGGACAGTCCTACCATCTTACAATGAGCAGTTCTTC.

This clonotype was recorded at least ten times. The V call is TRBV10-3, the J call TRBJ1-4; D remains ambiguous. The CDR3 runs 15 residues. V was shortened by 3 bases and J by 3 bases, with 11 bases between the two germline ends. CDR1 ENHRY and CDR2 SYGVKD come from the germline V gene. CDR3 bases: TGTGCCATCAGTGACCCCGCCGGGGCTAATGAAAAACTGTTTTTT. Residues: CAISDPAGANEKLFF.

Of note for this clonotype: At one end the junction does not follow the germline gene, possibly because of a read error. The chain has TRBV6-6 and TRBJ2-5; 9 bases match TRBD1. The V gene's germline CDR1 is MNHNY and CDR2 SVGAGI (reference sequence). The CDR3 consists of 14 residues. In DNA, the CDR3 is TGCGCCAGCAGTTACGGACAGGGGAGGCAGACCCAGTACTTC. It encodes CASSYGQGRQTQYF.

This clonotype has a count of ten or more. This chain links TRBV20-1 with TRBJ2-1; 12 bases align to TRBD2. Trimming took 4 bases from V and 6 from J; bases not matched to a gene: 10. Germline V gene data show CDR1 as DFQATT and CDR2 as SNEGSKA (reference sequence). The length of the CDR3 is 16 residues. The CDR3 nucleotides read TGCAGTGCTACCTGGGGGGGACTAGCGGGTCGCAATGAGCAGTTCTTC. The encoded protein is CSATWGGLAGRNEQFF.

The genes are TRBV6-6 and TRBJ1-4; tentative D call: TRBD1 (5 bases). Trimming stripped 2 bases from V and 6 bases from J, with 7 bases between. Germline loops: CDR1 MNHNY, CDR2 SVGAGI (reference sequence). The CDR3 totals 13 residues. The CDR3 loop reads CASSYRDYEKLFF. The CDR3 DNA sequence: TGTGCCAGCAGTTACAGGGACTATGAAAAACTGTTTTTT.

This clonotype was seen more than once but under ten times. CDR3 loop: CASTTGDNTDMEYF. CDR3 DNA sequence: TGTGCCAGCACCACCGGGGACAACACAGATATGGAGTATTTT. The J gene is TRBJ2-3, the V gene TRBV12-3 or TRBV12-4; tentative D call: TRBD1 (6 bases). The CDR3 contains 14 residues. V was pared by 7 bases and J by 13 bases, with 24 bases between.

The DNA of the CDR3 is TGTGCCACCAGCAGAGAAAGGACAGCCTTGAACACTGAAGCTTTCTTT. It codes for CATSRERTALNTEAFF. The rearrangement links TRBV15 to TRBJ1-1; D perhaps matches TRBD1 (6 bases). The germline CDR1 and CDR2 sequences are LNHNV and YYDKDF (reference sequence). V shed 0 bases and J shed 0 bases, with 11 bases lying between them. CDR3 size: 16 residues.

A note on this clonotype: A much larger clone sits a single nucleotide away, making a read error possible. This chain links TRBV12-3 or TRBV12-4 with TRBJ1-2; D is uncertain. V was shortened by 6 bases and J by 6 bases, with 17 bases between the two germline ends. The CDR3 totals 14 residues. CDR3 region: CASRDPKVLDGYTF. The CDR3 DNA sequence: TGTGCCAGCAGGGACCCGAAGGTTCTCGATGGCTACACCTTC.